This T cell receptor beta chain is from a study of identical twins. Study-wide points: With abundant cord blood beta clonotypes, insertions were fewer; memory repertoires showed no such pattern.

A universal primer site arose from template switching, and cDNA bore unique molecular identifiers. Each CDR3 protein is one row after TCRdb ran MiXCR on the 5' RACE reads. The table has roughly 710,000 distinct CDR3 sequences, around 5.7% seen once. Healthy Caucasian donors formed the entire cohort. This clonotype was counted many times. Its matching antigen is unknown. This TCR came from a man aged 18 to 29 in good health. Sequenced material: naive T cells sorted from blood.

The CDR3 nucleotides are TGTGCCAGCAGCCTCACCCGCCGGACAGGTAGAACAATTGATGAGCAGTTCTTC. Translation: CASSLTRRTGRTIDEQFF. The rearrangement joins TRBV14 to TRBJ2-1; 7 positions match TRBD1. This CDR3 has 18 residues. CDR1 is SGHDN and CDR2 is FVKESK in the germline V gene. Trimming took 4 bases from V and 8 from J; bases not matched to a gene: 20.